One sample yielded the 27 T cell receptor beta chains listed below, sequenced in a study of blood T cell repertoires in COVID-19. The table came from immunoSEQ multiplex PCR; TCRdb's copy has only in-frame clones and leaves some out. The sample holds around 150,000 clones, 82% seen once. Sequencing was carried out using peripheral blood. All receptors come from an elderly woman with acute or convalescent COVID-19.

CDR3 bases: TGTGCCAGCAGTTGGAGCTACAATGAGCAGTTCTTC. Protein product: CASSWSYNEQFF. The chain combines TRBV6-2 or TRBV6-3 with TRBJ2-1, with D unclear. Between the trimmed V and J ends, which lost 4 bases and 3 bases, there was a span of 4 bases. Germline assignment: CDR1 MNHEY and CDR2 SVGEGT. This CDR3 contains 12 residues.

The chain is built from TRBV7-9 and TRBJ2-3; D ambiguous. Germline V gene sequence: CDR1 SEHNR, CDR2 FQNEAQ (reference sequence). V lost 4 bases to trimming and J lost 0 bases, with 2 bases between them. The CDR3 is 12 amino acids. CDR3 region: CASSSSTDTQYF. CDR3 DNA: TGTGCCAGCAGCTCTAGCACAGATACGCAGTATTTT.

The CDR3 DNA reads TGTGCCAGCAGGGGACAGGGAGGTGGCTACACCTTC. Its translation is CASRGQGGGYTF. This sequence joins TRBV2 and TRBJ1-2, with 9 nucleotides matching TRBD1. This CDR3 contains 12 residues. The V gene's germline CDR1 is SNHLY and CDR2 FYNNEI. Trimming at V came to 6 bases and at J to 7 bases, leaving 3 bases not matched to a gene.

The chain employs TRBV18 and TRBJ2-1; 13 bases are a match to TRBD2. This CDR3 has 17 amino acids. Germline CDR1 is KGHSH and CDR2 is LQKENI. The V segment lost 0 bases and the J segment 7 bases; nucleotides outside the gene matches: 6. CDR3 coding DNA: TGTGCCAGCTCACCACCCACTAGCGGGAGGGTGGGGAATGAGCAGTTCTTC. Translating gives CASSPPTSGRVGNEQFF. Full variable domain (outside the CDR3, taken from reference TRBV18 and TRBJ2-1): NAGVMQNPRHLVRRRGQEARLRCSPMKGHSHVYWYRQLPEEGLKFMVYLQKENIIDESGMPKERFSAEFPKEGPSILRIQQVVRGDSAAYFCASSPPTSGRVGNEQFFGPGTRLTVL.

The chain employs TRBV19 and TRBJ1-3, with D possibly being TRBD1 (6 bases). V was clipped by 9 bases and J by 1 base, with 13 bases between them. The CDR3 covers 14 residues. Germline values: CDR1 LNHDA, CDR2 SQIVND (reference sequence). The chain's CDR3 is CARRRGGSGNTIYF. The CDR3 nucleotides are TGTGCCAGGAGGAGGGGGGGATCTGGAAACACCATATATTTT.

The chain combines TRBV7-6 with TRBJ2-2; TRBD1 might be the D (6 bases). The CDR3 extends over 17 amino acids. From germline, CDR1 is SGHVS and CDR2 FNYEAQ. Trimming took 5 bases from V and 7 from J, leaving 23 bases between them. The CDR3: CASSPEGGPFYGGELFF. Here the CDR3 DNA reads TGTGCCAGCAGCCCTGAAGGGGGACCGTTCTACGGCGGGGAGCTGTTTTTT.

V usage is TRBV18 and J usage is TRBJ1-5; possible D gene TRBD1, 6 bases. The CDR3 is 12 amino acids. Germline lookup yields CDR1 KGHSH and CDR2 LQKENI. Trimming cost V 8 bases and J 4 bases, with 9 bases left between them. CDR3 DNA sequence: TGTGCCAGCCAAGGGGGAAATCAGCCCCAGCATTTT. Its translation: CASQGGNQPQHF.

The CDR3 sequence: CASSLGPNEAEAFF. For the CDR3, the DNA is TGCGCCAGCAGCTTGGGACCAAATGAGGCTGAAGCTTTCTTT. This chain connects TRBV5-1 to TRBJ1-1; D call uncertain. CDR1 and CDR2 (germline): SGHRS, YFSETQ. Deletions cut 0 bases from V and 6 bases from J, with 12 bases between. This CDR3 has 14 residues. The full variable domain, rest sourced from reference TRBV5-1 and TRBJ1-1, is KAGVTQTPRYLIKTRGQQVTLSCSPISGHRSVSWYQQTPGQGLQFLFEYFSETQRNKGNFPGRFSGRQFSNSRSEMNVSTLELGDSALYLCASSLGPNEAEAFFGQGTRLTVV.

The gene calls are TRBV11-2 and TRBJ2-1; 8 bases are shared with TRBD2. The ends lost 6 bases at V and 0 bases at J; junction bases unmatched: 4. The germline V gene encodes CDR1 SGHAT and CDR2 FQNNGV. The CDR3 spans 15 residues. CDR3 sequence reads: CASSSGTSSYNEQFF. CDR3 DNA: TGTGCCAGCAGTTCCGGGACTAGCTCCTACAATGAGCAGTTCTTC.

For this clone: Additional DNA sequences in this sample encode the identical CDR3. The chain combines TRBV19 with TRBJ1-4, with 9 bases fitting TRBD1. Germline V gives CDR1 LNHDA, CDR2 SQIVND (reference sequence). Losses at the gene ends were 1 base for V and 6 bases for J; bases not matched to a gene: 0. The CDR3 has 14 residues. The CDR3 DNA reads as TGTGCCAGTAGTATAGGGACAGGGGATGAAAAACTGTTTTTT. Its protein product is CASSIGTGDEKLFF.

V and J are TRBV5-1 and TRBJ2-4; the D gene is possibly TRBD2 (6 bases). The CDR3 totals 15 residues. Germline V gene data show CDR1 as SGHRS and CDR2 as YFSETQ. The ends were cut back, 2 bases at V and 3 bases at J, with 12 bases in the middle. CDR3 loop: CASSFSGTDKNIQYF. The CDR3 coding sequence is TGCGCCAGCAGCTTCTCCGGGACTGACAAAAACATTCAGTACTTC. Based on the CDR3 plus reference TRBV5-1 and TRBJ2-4, the full variable domain is KAGVTQTPRYLIKTRGQQVTLSCSPISGHRSVSWYQQTPGQGLQFLFEYFSETQRNKGNFPGRFSGRQFSNSRSEMNVSTLELGDSALYLCASSFSGTDKNIQYFGAGTRLSVL.

The rearrangement uses TRBV24-1 and TRBJ2-1; 7 bases fit TRBD2. Germline loops: CDR1 KGHDR, CDR2 SFDVKD. The CDR3 contains 16 residues. V lost 4 bases and J lost 8; bases outside the gene matches: 13. The CDR3 region has the DNA TGTGCCACCAGTGACCGCCCTCAAGCGGGAATGTATGAGCAGTTCTTC. Protein sequence: CATSDRPQAGMYEQFF.

The chain combines TRBV7-9 with TRBJ2-7, with 10 bases that match TRBD1. The J segment lost 7 bases and the V segment lost 2 bases, leaving 5 bases of the junction unmatched. In germline, CDR1 is SEHNR, CDR2 FQNEAQ (reference sequence). This CDR3 has 14 amino acids. The CDR3 DNA reads TGTGCCAGCAGCTTACAGGACAGGGGGGGAGAGCAGTACTTC. Amino acids: CASSLQDRGGEQYF. Combining the CDR3 with reference TRBV7-9 and TRBJ2-7 gives the whole variable domain DTGVSQNPRHKITKRGQNVTFRCDPISEHNRLYWYRQTLGQGPEFLTYFQNEAQLEKSRLLSDRFSAERPKGSFSTLEIQRTEQGDSAMYLCASSLQDRGGEQYFGPGTRLTVT.

This clone was picked up one time. The gene calls are TRBV27 and TRBJ2-5; 7 nucleotides match TRBD2. V shed 7 bases, J shed 5 bases, and the junction held 19 bases outside the gene matches. Germline assignment: CDR1 MNHEY and CDR2 SMNVEV (reference sequence). The CDR3 spans 17 residues. CDR3 in amino acids: CASTSIGGGAARETQYF. In nucleotides, the CDR3 is TGTGCCAGCACCTCTATCGGCGGGGGAGCAGCGCGGGAGACCCAGTACTTC.

V usage is TRBV6-5 and J usage is TRBJ2-1; 8 bases fit TRBD2. Trimming took 6 bases from V and 6 from J; bases not matched to a gene: 4. This CDR3 contains 13 residues. Germline lookup yields CDR1 MNHEY and CDR2 SVGAGI. The CDR3 nucleotides are TGTGCCAGCAGAACCGGGACTAGCAATGAGCAGTTCTTC. This translates into CASRTGTSNEQFF.

The chain employs TRBV7-9 and TRBJ2-3, with TRBD1 matching over 7 bases. The CDR3 contains 15 residues. The V and J ends lost 2 bases and 3 bases, in that order; junction bases with no gene match: 5. Germline CDR1 reads SEHNR; CDR2 reads FQNEAQ (reference sequence). CDR3 nucleotides: TGTGCCAGCAGCTTAACAGGGGTCCCAACAGATACGCAGTATTTT. Translating it yields CASSLTGVPTDTQYF. Full variable domain (rest looked up from reference TRBV7-9 and TRBJ2-3): DTGVSQNPRHKITKRGQNVTFRCDPISEHNRLYWYRQTLGQGPEFLTYFQNEAQLEKSRLLSDRFSAERPKGSFSTLEIQRTEQGDSAMYLCASSLTGVPTDTQYFGPGTRLTVL.

The chain uses TRBV18 and TRBJ1-2; 7 positions match TRBD1. The CDR3 sequence is 15 residues long. The junction had 3 bases not matched to a gene; V was cut back by 2 bases and J by 0 bases. Germline V gene data show CDR1 as KGHSH and CDR2 as LQKENI. CDR3 sequence: CASSPRDSTNYGYTF. CDR3 DNA sequence: TGTGCCAGCTCACCAAGGGACAGCACTAACTATGGCTACACCTTC.

The gene calls are TRBV5-1 and TRBJ2-1, with D possibly matching TRBD1 (6 bases). CDR3 length: 16 amino acids. Trimming cost V 5 bases and J 3 bases, with 18 bases left between them. The germline V gene encodes CDR1 SGHRS and CDR2 YFSETQ. The chain's CDR3 is CASSIWLQGLYNEQFF. The CDR3 DNA reads as TGCGCCAGCAGTATCTGGTTACAGGGCCTCTACAATGAGCAGTTCTTC. The variable domain in full, with the rest retrieved from reference TRBV5-1 and TRBJ2-1, is KAGVTQTPRYLIKTRGQQVTLSCSPISGHRSVSWYQQTPGQGLQFLFEYFSETQRNKGNFPGRFSGRQFSNSRSEMNVSTLELGDSALYLCASSIWLQGLYNEQFFGPGTRLTVL.

This clone showed up just once. The gene calls are TRBV21-1 and TRBJ2-7; TRBD2, the table's D call, was not compared with the DNA. TRBV21-1 is classified as a pseudogene. The CDR3 runs to 17 residues. The CDR3 DNA sequence: TGTGCCAGCGCCCCCAGGGCCGCTAGGGGGGGATACTACGAGCAGTACTTC. Its protein product is CASAPRAARGGYYEQYF.

The V gene is TRBV5-1, the J gene TRBJ2-3; D gene uncertain. Per the germline V gene, CDR1 is SGHRS and CDR2 is YFSETQ. V lost 1 base and J lost 5, with 2 bases in between. The CDR3 covers 11 residues. CDR3 sequence: CASSLLDTQYF. In nucleotides, the CDR3 is TGCGCCAGCAGCTTGCTAGATACGCAGTATTTT.

The genes are TRBV3-1 (or the pseudogene TRBV3-2) and TRBJ2-3, with 8 bases aligning to TRBD2. The CDR3 has 15 residues. Germline V gene lookup returns CDR1 LGHDT and CDR2 YNNKEL (reference sequence). J lost 4 bases, V lost 1 base, and 4 bases had no gene match. The CDR3 reads CASSQGLASSDTQYF. The CDR3 DNA follows: TGTGCCAGCAGCCAAGGACTAGCGTCTTCAGATACGCAGTATTTT.

The V call is TRBV5-1, the J call TRBJ2-1; perhaps TRBD2 as D (6 bases). V was pared by 4 bases and J by 0 bases, with 11 bases between. The length of the CDR3 is 15 residues. Germline loops: CDR1 SGHRS, CDR2 YFSETQ. DNA for the CDR3: TGCGCCAGCAGCCCTAGCGCCGGCTCCTACAATGAGCAGTTCTTC. Protein product: CASSPSAGSYNEQFF.

The rearrangement joins TRBV27 to TRBJ2-2; TRBD2 aligns across 12 bases. CDR1 is MNHEY, CDR2 SMNVEV, per germline (reference sequence). With V trimmed by 3 bases and J by 5 bases, 7 bases remained unmatched. The CDR3 has 17 amino acids. The CDR3 here is CASSFLGLAGKTGELFF. In nucleotides, the CDR3 is TGTGCCAGCAGTTTTCTAGGACTAGCGGGAAAAACCGGGGAGCTGTTTTTT.

The CDR3 reads CASRQGPLSTDTQYF. The CDR3 DNA reads TGCGCCAGCAGACAGGGTCCTCTTTCCACAGATACGCAGTATTTT. The chain carries TRBV5-1 and TRBJ2-3, with D possibly matching TRBD1 (6 bases). The CDR3 is 15 residues long. CDR1 is SGHRS, CDR2 YFSETQ, per germline. Trimming cost V 5 bases and J 2 bases, with 15 bases left between them.

The V and J genes are TRBV7-8 and TRBJ1-6; the D gene is possibly TRBD1 (6 bases). Trimming stripped 2 bases from V and 7 bases from J, with 15 bases between. CDR1 is SGHVS and CDR2 is FQNEAQ in the germline V gene. The CDR3 length is 16 residues. The CDR3 DNA sequence: TGTGCCAGCAGCTTAAAAATTCCGGGACAAAATTCACCCCTCCACTTT. Translation gives CASSLKIPGQNSPLHF.

V usage is TRBV29-1 and J usage is TRBJ1-2, with TRBD1 identical over 8 bases. Trimming removed 4 bases from V and 5 bases from J; junction bases left unmatched: 9. The germline gives CDR1 SQVTM, CDR2 ANQGSEA. The CDR3 covers 14 residues. The CDR3 coding sequence is TGCAGCGTTGTCGCGGGGACAGGAATTTATGGCTACACCTTC. It yields the protein CSVVAGTGIYGYTF.

The J gene is TRBJ1-5, the V gene TRBV19; 7 bases match TRBD1. From germline, CDR1 is LNHDA and CDR2 SQIVND (reference sequence). There are 17 residues in the CDR3. V was clipped by 2 bases and J by 5 bases; unmatched bases: 12. This CDR3 is CASSIQTGTVFHQPQHF. Written as DNA, the CDR3 is TGTGCCAGTAGTATACAAACCGGGACAGTTTTCCATCAGCCCCAGCATTTT.